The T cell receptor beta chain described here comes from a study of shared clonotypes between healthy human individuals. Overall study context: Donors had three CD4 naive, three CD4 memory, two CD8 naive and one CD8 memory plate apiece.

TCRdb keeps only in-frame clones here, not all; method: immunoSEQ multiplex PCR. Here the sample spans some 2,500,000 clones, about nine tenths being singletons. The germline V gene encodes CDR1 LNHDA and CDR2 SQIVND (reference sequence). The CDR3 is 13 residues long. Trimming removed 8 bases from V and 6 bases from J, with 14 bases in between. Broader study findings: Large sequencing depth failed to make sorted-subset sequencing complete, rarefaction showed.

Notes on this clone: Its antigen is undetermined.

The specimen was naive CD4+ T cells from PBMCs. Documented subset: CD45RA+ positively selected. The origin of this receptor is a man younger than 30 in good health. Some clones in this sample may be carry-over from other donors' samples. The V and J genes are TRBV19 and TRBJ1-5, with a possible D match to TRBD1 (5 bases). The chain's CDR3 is CASRDSLAQPQHF. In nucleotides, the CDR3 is TGTGCCAGTCGAGACAGTTTGGCTCAGCCCCAGCATTTT.